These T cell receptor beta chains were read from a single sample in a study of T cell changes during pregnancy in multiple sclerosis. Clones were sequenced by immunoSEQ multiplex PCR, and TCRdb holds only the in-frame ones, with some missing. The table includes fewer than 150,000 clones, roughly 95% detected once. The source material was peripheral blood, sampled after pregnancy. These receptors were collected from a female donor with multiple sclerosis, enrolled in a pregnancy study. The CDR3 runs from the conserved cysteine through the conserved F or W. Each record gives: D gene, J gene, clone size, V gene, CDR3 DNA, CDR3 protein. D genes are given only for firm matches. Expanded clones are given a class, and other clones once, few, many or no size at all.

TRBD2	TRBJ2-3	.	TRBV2	TGTGCCAGCAGTAGGACCGCGTTCCAGCGGGAGGGCCGGGGCACAGATACGCAGTATTTT	CASSRTAFQREGRGTDTQYF
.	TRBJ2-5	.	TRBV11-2	TGTGCCAGCAGCTTTTTAGGGGCAGAGACCCAGTACTTC	CASSFLGAETQYF
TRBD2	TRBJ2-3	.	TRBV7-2	TGTGCCAGCAGCTCTCTAGCGGGAGGGCCTCAAGATACGCAGTATTTT	CASSSLAGGPQDTQYF
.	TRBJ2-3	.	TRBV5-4	TGTGCCAGCAGCTTTTCCGTCTCTACAGATACGCAGTATTTT	CASSFSVSTDTQYF
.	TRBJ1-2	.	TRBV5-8	TGTGCCAGCAGCTTGCGGCAGGATTACGGCTACACCTTC	CASSLRQDYGYTF
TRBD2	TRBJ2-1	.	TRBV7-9	TGTGCCAGCAGCTATGTGACTAGCGGGTCTAATGAGCAGTTCTTC	CASSYVTSGSNEQFF
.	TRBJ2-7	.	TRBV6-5	TGTGCCAGCAGTTACGACAGTCTCTCCTACGAGCAGTACTTC	CASSYDSLSYEQYF
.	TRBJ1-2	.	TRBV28	TGTGCCAGCAGTTTTCAGTATGGCTACACCTTC	CASSFQYGYTF
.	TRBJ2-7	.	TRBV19	TGTGCCAGTAGCGCACTAGCCCCTTTTGGAGGGGAGCAGTACTTC	CASSALAPFGGEQYF
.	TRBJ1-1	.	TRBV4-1	TGCGCCAGCAGCCAAGCCCGCCTTGAGGGCACTGAAGCTTTCTTT	CASSQARLEGTEAFF
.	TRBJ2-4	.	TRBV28	TGTGCCAGCAGTCTGGGCAGGGGATGGTACTTC	CASSLGRGWYF
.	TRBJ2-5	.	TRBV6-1	TGTGCCAGCAGTGAAGTTATAGGACCGAAAAGTAGGGGAACCCAGTACTTC	CASSEVIGPKSRGTQYF
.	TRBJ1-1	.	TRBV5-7	TGTGCCAACGAATGCAGGGGCAGAAGGAACACTGAAGCTTTCTTT	CANECRGRRNTEAFF
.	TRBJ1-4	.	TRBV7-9	TGTGCCAGCAGCTGGACAGCAACTAATGAAAAACTGTTTTTT	CASSWTATNEKLFF
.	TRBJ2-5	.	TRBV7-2	TGTGCCAGCAGCTTATCCCCCTCAGGGGAACAAGAGACCCAGTACTTC	CASSLSPSGEQETQYF
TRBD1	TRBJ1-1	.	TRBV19	TGTGCCAGTAGTACCTGGGACAGGTCGAACACTGAAGCTTTCTTT	CASSTWDRSNTEAFF
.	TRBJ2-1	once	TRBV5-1	TGCGCCAGCAGCCGGGGGACTGCCCTCTCCTACAATGAGCAGTTCTTC	CASSRGTALSYNEQFF
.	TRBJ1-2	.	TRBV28	TGTGCCAGCAGGCTACAGGGTATTGTTGGCGGCTACACCTTC	CASRLQGIVGGYTF
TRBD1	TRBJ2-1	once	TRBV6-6	TGTGCCAGCAGTTACTGGGCGGGACAGGGCGCCAATGAGCAGTTCTTC	CASSYWAGQGANEQFF
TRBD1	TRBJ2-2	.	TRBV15	TGTGCCACCAGCAGCCGACCGGGACAGGTCACCGGGGAGCTGTTTTTT	CATSSRPGQVTGELFF
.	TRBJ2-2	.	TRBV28	TGTGCCAGCATCGGGGAGGCCGGGGAGCTGTTTTTT	CASIGEAGELFF
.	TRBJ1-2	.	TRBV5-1	TGCGCCAGCAGCTTTGGAGGTGACTATGGCTACACCTTC	CASSFGGDYGYTF
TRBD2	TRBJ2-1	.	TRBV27	TGTGCCAGCAGTCGACTACCCCGGCCGGGACTAGCTAACAATGAGCAGTTCTTC	CASSRLPRPGLANNEQFF
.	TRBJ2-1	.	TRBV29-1	TGCAGCGACAGGACACTGGGGTTCGGTGAGCAGTTCTTC	CSDRTLGFGEQFF
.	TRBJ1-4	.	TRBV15	TGTGCCACCAGCAGAGATACAGGGCTTCGGACTAATGAAAAACTGTTTTTT	CATSRDTGLRTNEKLFF